Sequencing of this T cell receptor beta chain was carried out in a study of T cells in Graves' hyperthyroidism and ophthalmopathy. Study in general: Peripheral blood specimens were obtained at initial diagnosis, prior to any treatment. Study results and limitations: Most thyroid clonotypes expanded above 0.001 appeared in blood too. A model of 13 V-J pairs discriminated ophthalmopathy from stable hyperthyroidism. Model output signaled ophthalmopathy a median roughly 6.1 months ahead of onset.

Template material for amplifying TCR beta CDR3 regions consisted of RNA transcripts. HTBI primers were employed in a first-round RT-PCR of the TCR CDR3. MiXCR, run by TCRdb on the multiplex PCR reads, gives a single entry per CDR3 protein. The table records over 150,000 distinct CDR3 sequences, less than 20% of them present only once. This clonotype has at least ten counts. Its antigen is unknown. Trimming at V came to 2 bases and at J to 8 bases, leaving 11 bases not matched to a gene. Germline loops: CDR1 MDHEN, CDR2 SYDVKM. The CDR3 covers 15 residues. The sequence was obtained from a woman in her forties or fifties with Graves' hyperthyroidism. The J gene is TRBJ2-7, the V gene TRBV28; 8 bases match TRBD1. Sequencing was performed on blood. CDR3 nucleotide sequence: TGTGCCAGCAGTTTAGGGCGGACAGGGTCGGAAAAGCAGTACTTC. The encoded protein is CASSLGRTGSEKQYF. Complete variable domain (other parts from reference TRBV28 and TRBJ2-7): DVKVTQSSRYLVKRTGEKVFLECVQDMDHENMFWYRQDPGLGLRLIYFSYDVKMKEKGDIPEGYSVSREKKERFSLILESASTNQTSMYLCASSLGRTGSEKQYFGPGTRLTVT.